The text below deals with one T cell receptor (beta chain). Clones were sequenced by immunoSEQ multiplex PCR, and TCRdb holds only the in-frame ones, with some missing. The repertoire holds about 400,000 clones, roughly 90% seen once, with more than 0.95% in the top ten. This sample is drawn from a study of blood T cell repertoires in COVID-19. In the study overall: COVID-19 samples, acute and convalescent, were from the United States, Italy and Spain.

The V segment lost 6 bases and the J segment 8 bases; nucleotides outside the gene matches: 10. The CDR3 is made up of 15 amino acids. Looked up from germline, CDR1 is SNHLY and CDR2 is FYNNEI. V is TRBV2 and J is TRBJ1-4; TRBD1 matches at 9 bases. This TCR came from a man aged 35 to 55 with acute or convalescent COVID-19. Sample: peripheral blood. The CDR3 region is CASRQGAAPSEKLFF. The CDR3 DNA sequence: TGTGCCAGCAGACAGGGGGCGGCTCCCTCCGAAAAACTGTTTTTT.